This T cell receptor (beta chain) was documented in a study of cytomegalovirus exposure and HLA in healthy donors. Broader study findings: In vitro, three CMV-associated chains proved specific for CMV antigens. According to the study, 160 or so TCR beta chains were cytomegalovirus-associated. Reports described diagnosis of cytomegalovirus status by the classifier as highly specific and sensitive. Exclusion as indistinguishable affected some V segments, including TRBV6-2 and TRBV6-3.

On this clone itself: Its antigen is not known.

Germline loops: CDR1 GTSNPN, CDR2 SVGIG (reference sequence). V lost 0 bases and J lost 2, with 11 bases in between. The CDR3 covers 15 residues. This PCR relied on a set of 60 Vbeta primers and 13 Jbeta primers. Only in-frame clones appear in the TCRdb table, and some are missing; sequencing was by immunoSEQ multiplex PCR. Of some 130,000 clones in the sample, 65% to 80% are singletons; the top ten hold approximately 3.4%. The chain carries TRBV30 and TRBJ2-1, with no clear D. Sequencing used PBMCs. This receptor was identified in a man in his forties in good health and CMV-seronegative. The CDR3 is CAWSVALVAYNEQFF. The DNA of the CDR3 is TGTGCCTGGAGTGTCGCCCTGGTAGCCTACAATGAGCAGTTCTTC.